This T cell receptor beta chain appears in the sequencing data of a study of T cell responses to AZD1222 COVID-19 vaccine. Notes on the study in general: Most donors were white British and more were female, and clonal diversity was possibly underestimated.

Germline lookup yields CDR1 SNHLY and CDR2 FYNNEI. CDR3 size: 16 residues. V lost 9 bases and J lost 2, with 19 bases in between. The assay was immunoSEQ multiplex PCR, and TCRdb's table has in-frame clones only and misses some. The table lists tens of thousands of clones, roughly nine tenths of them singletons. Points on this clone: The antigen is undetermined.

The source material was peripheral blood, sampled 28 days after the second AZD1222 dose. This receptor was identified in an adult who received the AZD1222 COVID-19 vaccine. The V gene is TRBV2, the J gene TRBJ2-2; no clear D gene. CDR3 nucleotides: TGTGCCAGTTGTGTGAGTCGGGTGGGAAACACCGGGGAGCTGTTTTTT. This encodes CASCVSRVGNTGELFF.